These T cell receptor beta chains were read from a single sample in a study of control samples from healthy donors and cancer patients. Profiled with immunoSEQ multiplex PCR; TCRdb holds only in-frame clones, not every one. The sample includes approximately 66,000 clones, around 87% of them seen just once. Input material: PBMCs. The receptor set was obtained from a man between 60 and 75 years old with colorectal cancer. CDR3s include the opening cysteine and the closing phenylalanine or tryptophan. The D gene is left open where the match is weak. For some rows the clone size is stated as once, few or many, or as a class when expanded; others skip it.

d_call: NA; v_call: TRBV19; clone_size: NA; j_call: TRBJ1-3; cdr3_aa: CASTAAGYGNTIYF; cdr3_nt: TGTGCCAGTACCGCAGCAGGGTATGGAAACACCATATATTTT
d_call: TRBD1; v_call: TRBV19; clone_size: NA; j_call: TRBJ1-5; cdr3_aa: CAGSGTGNQPQHF; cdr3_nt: TGTGCCGGCTCCGGGACAGGAAATCAGCCCCAGCATTTT
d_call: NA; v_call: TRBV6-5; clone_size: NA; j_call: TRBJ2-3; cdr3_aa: CASSLGDRSTDTQYF; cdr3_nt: TGTGCCAGCAGTTTGGGTGATCGTAGCACAGATACGCAGTATTTT
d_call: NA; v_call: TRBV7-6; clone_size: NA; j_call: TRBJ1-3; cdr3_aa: CASSLSPRNTIYF; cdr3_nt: TGTGCCAGCAGCTTATCCCCTAGAAACACCATATATTTT
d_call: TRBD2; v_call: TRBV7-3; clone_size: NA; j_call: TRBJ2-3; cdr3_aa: CASSLGFVRGGTDTQYF; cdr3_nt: TGTGCCAGCAGCTTGGGCTTCGTACGGGGAGGGACAGATACGCAGTATTTT
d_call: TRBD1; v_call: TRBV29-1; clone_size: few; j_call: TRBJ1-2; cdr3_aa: CSVEGTGGYYGYTF; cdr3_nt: TGCAGCGTTGAAGGGACAGGGGGCTACTATGGCTACACCTTC
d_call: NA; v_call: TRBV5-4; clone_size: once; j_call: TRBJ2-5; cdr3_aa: CASSHNVVGAGETQYF; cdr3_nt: TGTGCCAGCAGCCACAATGTGGTAGGGGCTGGAGAGACCCAGTACTTC
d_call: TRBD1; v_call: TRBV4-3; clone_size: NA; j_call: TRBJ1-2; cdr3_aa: CASSQEGSWVQGPGGYTF; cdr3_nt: TGCGCCAGCAGCCAAGAGGGGAGTTGGGTACAGGGGCCGGGTGGCTACACCTTC
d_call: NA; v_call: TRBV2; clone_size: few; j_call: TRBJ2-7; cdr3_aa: CASVLVGNYEQYF; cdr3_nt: TGTGCCAGCGTGCTAGTAGGAAACTACGAGCAGTACTTC
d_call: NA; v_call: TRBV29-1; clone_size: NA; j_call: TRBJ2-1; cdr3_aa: CSGWGGGLTDEQFF; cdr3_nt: TGCAGCGGTTGGGGCGGGGGCCTGACGGATGAGCAGTTCTTC
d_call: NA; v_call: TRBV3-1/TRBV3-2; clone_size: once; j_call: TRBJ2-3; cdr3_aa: CASSLPQGTQYF; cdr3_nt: TGTGCCAGCAGCCTCCCACAGGGCACGCAGTATTTT
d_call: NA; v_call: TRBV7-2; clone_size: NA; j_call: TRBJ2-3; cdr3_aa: CASSSLTSPDTQYF; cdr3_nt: TGTGCCAGCAGCTCACTTACTAGCCCAGATACGCAGTATTTT
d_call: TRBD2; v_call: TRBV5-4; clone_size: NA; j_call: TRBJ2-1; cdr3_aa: CASSFSGVLYNEQFF; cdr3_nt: TGTGCCAGCAGCTTTAGCGGGGTACTGTACAATGAGCAGTTCTTC
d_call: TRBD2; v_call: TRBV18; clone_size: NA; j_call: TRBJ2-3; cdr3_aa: CASSPSPGLAGLNTQYF; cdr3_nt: TGTGCCAGCTCACCATCCCCTGGACTAGCGGGGTTGAATACGCAGTATTTT
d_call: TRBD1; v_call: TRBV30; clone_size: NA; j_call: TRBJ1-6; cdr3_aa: CAWSGTAGGNSPLHF; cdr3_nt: TGTGCCTGGAGCGGGACAGCCGGAGGGAATTCACCCCTCCACTTT